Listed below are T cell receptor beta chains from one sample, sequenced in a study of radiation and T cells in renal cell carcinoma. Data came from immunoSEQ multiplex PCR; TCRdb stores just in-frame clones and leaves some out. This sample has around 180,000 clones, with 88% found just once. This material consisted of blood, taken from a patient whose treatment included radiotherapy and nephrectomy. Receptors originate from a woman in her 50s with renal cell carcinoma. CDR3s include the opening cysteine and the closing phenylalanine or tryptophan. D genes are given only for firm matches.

cdr3_aa: CASSDQGLNTEAFF; cdr3_nt: TGTGCCAGCAGTGATCAGGGCCTGAACACTGAAGCTTTCTTT; cdr3_length: 14; v_call: TRBV2; d_call: NA; j_call: TRBJ1-1
cdr3_aa: CSVEVNLAGGGNEQFF; cdr3_nt: TGCAGCGTTGAAGTTAATCTAGCGGGGGGCGGCAATGAGCAGTTCTTC; cdr3_length: 16; v_call: TRBV29-1; d_call: TRBD2; j_call: TRBJ2-1
cdr3_aa: CASSPYGTDDTDTQYF; cdr3_nt: TGTGCCAGCAGCCCCTACGGGACGGATGACACAGATACGCAGTATTTT; cdr3_length: 16; v_call: TRBV11-3; d_call: NA; j_call: TRBJ2-3
cdr3_aa: CASSTGLAGQETQYF; cdr3_nt: TGCGCCAGCAGCACCGGACTAGCGGGGCAAGAGACCCAGTACTTC; cdr3_length: 15; v_call: TRBV5-1; d_call: TRBD2; j_call: TRBJ2-5
cdr3_aa: CASSLTGGGLNEKLFF; cdr3_nt: TGTGCCAGCAGCTTGACCGGTGGAGGCCTCAATGAAAAACTGTTTTTT; cdr3_length: 16; v_call: TRBV7-9; d_call: NA; j_call: TRBJ1-4
cdr3_aa: CASSTVTRASSGANVLTF; cdr3_nt: TGTGCCAGCAGCACCGTAACCAGAGCGAGCTCTGGGGCCAACGTCCTGACTTTC; cdr3_length: 18; v_call: TRBV21-1; d_call: NA; j_call: TRBJ2-6
cdr3_aa: CASSPNRGRSEQFF; cdr3_nt: TGTGCCAGCAGCCCGAATCGGGGACGAAGTGAGCAGTTCTTC; cdr3_length: 14; v_call: TRBV7-8; d_call: NA; j_call: TRBJ2-1
cdr3_aa: CATSRGGGQETQYF; cdr3_nt: TGTGCCACCAGCAGAGGAGGGGGCCAAGAGACCCAGTACTTC; cdr3_length: 14; v_call: TRBV15; d_call: NA; j_call: TRBJ2-5
cdr3_aa: CASSLAAGGLSNQPQHF; cdr3_nt: TGTGCCAGCAGCTTGGCGGCGGGGGGGCTTAGCAATCAGCCCCAGCATTTT; cdr3_length: 17; v_call: TRBV5-6; d_call: NA; j_call: TRBJ1-5
cdr3_aa: CASADGINEKLFF; cdr3_nt: TGTGCCAGCGCTGACGGTATTAATGAAAAACTGTTTTTT; cdr3_length: 13; v_call: TRBV6-1; d_call: NA; j_call: TRBJ1-4
cdr3_aa: CASSEWGAEAFF; cdr3_nt: TGTGCCAGCAGTGAATGGGGAGCTGAAGCTTTCTTT; cdr3_length: 12; v_call: TRBV6-5; d_call: NA; j_call: TRBJ1-1
cdr3_aa: CASQSGLAGGTGELFF; cdr3_nt: TGTGCCTCCCAGAGTGGACTAGCGGGGGGCACCGGGGAGCTGTTTTTT; cdr3_length: 16; v_call: TRBV19; d_call: TRBD2; j_call: TRBJ2-2
cdr3_aa: CAWNLEGFNEAFF; cdr3_nt: TGTGCCTGGAACTTAGAGGGTTTCAATGAAGCTTTCTTT; cdr3_length: 13; v_call: TRBV30; d_call: NA; j_call: TRBJ1-1
cdr3_aa: CASSPRTGGENEQFF; cdr3_nt: TGCGCCAGCAGCCCCAGGACAGGGGGCGAAAATGAGCAGTTCTTC; cdr3_length: 15; v_call: TRBV5-1; d_call: TRBD1; j_call: TRBJ2-1
cdr3_aa: CASSLVGGVDEQYF; cdr3_nt: TGCGCCAGCAGCTTGGTTGGAGGGGTGGACGAGCAGTACTTC; cdr3_length: 14; v_call: TRBV5-1; d_call: NA; j_call: TRBJ2-7
cdr3_aa: CATSRDLGRALNQPQHF; cdr3_nt: TGTGCCACCAGCAGAGATCTTGGCAGGGCGCTCAATCAGCCCCAGCATTTT; cdr3_length: 17; v_call: TRBV15; d_call: NA; j_call: TRBJ1-5
cdr3_aa: CASSYSQGQGVSPLHF; cdr3_nt: TGTGCCAGCAGTTACTCACAAGGACAGGGAGTTTCACCCCTCCACTTT; cdr3_length: 16; v_call: TRBV6-5; d_call: TRBD1; j_call: TRBJ1-6
cdr3_aa: CASSQDRVEQYF; cdr3_nt: TGTGCCAGCAGCCAGGACAGGGTCGAGCAGTACTTC; cdr3_length: 12; v_call: TRBV5-4; d_call: TRBD1; j_call: TRBJ2-7
cdr3_aa: CASSEASDQAGEQYF; cdr3_nt: TGTGCCAGCAGTGAAGCGAGCGACCAGGCGGGCGAGCAGTACTTC; cdr3_length: 15; v_call: TRBV2; d_call: NA; j_call: TRBJ2-7
cdr3_aa: CSVEAGQGISEAFF; cdr3_nt: TGCAGCGTTGAAGCCGGACAGGGTATTTCTGAAGCTTTCTTT; cdr3_length: 14; v_call: TRBV29-1; d_call: TRBD1; j_call: TRBJ1-1
cdr3_aa: CSVASYQETQYF; cdr3_nt: TGCAGCGTTGCTTCCTACCAAGAGACCCAGTACTTC; cdr3_length: 12; v_call: TRBV29-1; d_call: NA; j_call: TRBJ2-5
cdr3_aa: CASSITQNSPLHF; cdr3_nt: TGTGCCAGTAGTATTACTCAGAATTCACCCCTCCACTTT; cdr3_length: 13; v_call: TRBV19; d_call: NA; j_call: TRBJ1-6
cdr3_aa: CASSQMDSRSTEAFF; cdr3_nt: TGTGCCAGCAGCCAGATGGACAGCCGCTCCACTGAAGCTTTCTTT; cdr3_length: 15; v_call: TRBV11-1; d_call: NA; j_call: TRBJ1-1
cdr3_aa: CASSPGQQETQYF; cdr3_nt: TGTGCCAGCAGCCCTGGACAGCAAGAGACCCAGTACTTC; cdr3_length: 13; v_call: TRBV7-2; d_call: NA; j_call: TRBJ2-5
cdr3_aa: CASSPSAGGMNTEAFF; cdr3_nt: TGTGCCAGCTCACCTAGCGCCGGAGGCATGAACACTGAAGCTTTCTTT; cdr3_length: 16; v_call: TRBV18; d_call: NA; j_call: TRBJ1-1
cdr3_aa: CASRTLTRMNTEAFF; cdr3_nt: TGTGCCAGCAGGACCCTTACGAGAATGAACACTGAAGCTTTCTTT; cdr3_length: 15; v_call: TRBV27; d_call: NA; j_call: TRBJ1-1
cdr3_aa: CASSLGTDYNSPLHF; cdr3_nt: TGCGCCAGCAGCTTGGGGACGGACTATAATTCACCCCTCCACTTT; cdr3_length: 15; v_call: TRBV5-1; d_call: NA; j_call: TRBJ1-6
cdr3_aa: CASSLGRGPLSTDTQYF; cdr3_nt: TGTGCCAGCAGCTTAGGACGGGGGCCACTTAGCACAGATACGCAGTATTTT; cdr3_length: 17; v_call: TRBV7-9; d_call: NA; j_call: TRBJ2-3
cdr3_aa: CASSSAGYNEQFF; cdr3_nt: TGTGCCAGCAGTAGCGCGGGGTACAATGAGCAGTTCTTC; cdr3_length: 13; v_call: TRBV9; d_call: NA; j_call: TRBJ2-1